The 25 T cell receptor beta chains below were found in one sample sequenced in a study of CD8 T cells in Susac syndrome. With random hexamers, reverse transcription was performed on roughly 0.5 to 1 ug of RNA. TCRdb ran MiXCR on the immunoSEQ multiplex PCR reads and lists one entry per CDR3 protein. The sample records hundreds of thousands of distinct CDR3 sequences, 85% to 95% being singletons. Sequences were obtained from CD4+ T cells from PBMCs. The source is a human donor with Susac syndrome.

The chain links TRBV29-1 to TRBJ1-2, with TRBD1 identical over 8 bases. Germline V lookup: CDR1 SQVTM, CDR2 ANQGSEA. CDR3 length: 12 residues. V lost 6 bases, J lost 7 bases, and 7 bases stayed unmatched. CDR3 coding DNA: TGCAGCGTGACAGGGGACGTTCTTGGCTACACCTTC. Protein: CSVTGDVLGYTF. The full variable domain, its missing parts supplied by reference TRBV29-1 and TRBJ1-2, is SAVISQKPSRDICQRGTSLTIQCQVDSQVTMMFWYRQQPGQSLTLIATANQGSEATYESGFVIDKFPISRPNLTFSTLTVSNMSPEDSSIYLCSVTGDVLGYTFGSGTRLTVV.

This clonotype was picked up one time. The chain is built from TRBV20-1 and TRBJ1-2, with D tentatively TRBD1 (5 bases). V lost 1 base, J lost 4 bases, and 10 bases lay in between. Germline V gives CDR1 DFQATT, CDR2 SNEGSKA (reference sequence). CDR3 length: 13 residues. CDR3 in amino acids: CSARVRDGYGYTF. In nucleotides, the CDR3 is TGCAGTGCTAGAGTCCGGGACGGCTATGGCTACACCTTC.

The chain couples TRBV7-2 to TRBJ1-2; D is perhaps TRBD1 (6 bases). Germline CDR1 SGHTA, CDR2 FQGNSA. CDR3 size: 13 residues. The V and J ends lost 5 bases and 8 bases respectively, with 15 bases between them. The DNA of the CDR3 is TGTGCCAGCAGCACCAGACAGGCTGACGGCTACACCTTC. It is translated as CASSTRQADGYTF. Looking up the rest from reference TRBV7-2 and TRBJ1-2 gives the full variable domain: GAGVSQSPSNKVTEKGKDVELRCDPISGHTALYWYRQSLGQGLEFLIYFQGNSAPDKSGLPSDRFSAERTGGSVSTLTIQRTQQEDSAVYLCASSTRQADGYTFGSGTRLTVV.

This chain connects TRBV3-1 to TRBJ1-1; possibly TRBD1 for D (6 bases). V shed 0 bases and J shed 3 bases, with 8 bases lying between them. Germline loops: CDR1 LGHDT, CDR2 YNNKEL (reference sequence). The CDR3 length is 14 residues. The CDR3 DNA sequence: TGTGCCAGCAGCCAAGAGGGGGGCTACACTGAAGCTTTCTTT. Translating it yields CASSQEGGYTEAFF.

DNA of the CDR3: TGCAGTGCTCCGGACTACTCGAAGGGATCAAGCGGACAAGAGACCCAGTACTTC. Its translation: CSAPDYSKGSSGQETQYF. The V call is TRBV20-1, the J call TRBJ2-5, with D tentatively TRBD2 (6 bases). V gave up 5 bases and J gave up 2 bases, with 27 bases separating them. The CDR3 has 18 amino acids. Per germline, CDR1 DFQATT and CDR2 SNEGSKA (reference sequence).

The chain couples TRBV2 to TRBJ1-2; 9 nucleotides align to TRBD1. Germline CDR1 and CDR2: SNHLY and FYNNEI. The CDR3 is 14 amino acids. Unmatched junction bases numbered 8, after V lost 2 bases and J lost 10 bases. CDR3 in amino acids: CASSEQGQGVDYTF. CDR3 sequence (DNA): TGTGCCAGCAGTGAACAGGGACAGGGAGTTGACTACACCTTC.

The chain uses TRBV6-2 or TRBV6-3 and TRBJ1-5; D is ambiguous. V was pared by 2 bases and J by 3 bases, with 11 bases between. Germline lookup yields CDR1 MNHEY and CDR2 SVGEGT. The CDR3 covers 15 residues. CDR3 bases: TGTGCCAGCAGTTACGATACAGCGAACAATCAGCCCCAGCATTTT. The encoded protein is CASSYDTANNQPQHF.

This chain links TRBV9 with TRBJ1-2; D is ambiguous. CDR1 SGDLS and CDR2 YYNGEE come from the germline V gene. The CDR3 runs to 14 residues. V lost 0 bases and J lost 2, with 8 bases in between. CDR3 in DNA: TGTGCCAGCAGCGTAGCCGCCGACAACTATGGCTACACCTTC. Amino acid sequence: CASSVAADNYGYTF.

The sample holds one count of this clonotype. The DNA for the CDR3 is TGCAGTCCAGTACCCAGTTCGGGCTACAATGAGCAGTTCTTC. Its protein is CSPVPSSGYNEQFF. The genes are TRBV20-1 and TRBJ2-1; no reliable D call. There are 14 residues in the CDR3. In germline, CDR1 is DFQATT, CDR2 SNEGSKA (reference sequence). V lost 8 bases and J 3 bases, leaving 17 bases between the germline ends.

V is TRBV7-3 and J is TRBJ2-1; a weak D match, TRBD2 (7 bases). Germline CDR1 SGHTA, CDR2 FQGTGA. The CDR3 is 16 residues long. Trimming took 5 bases from V and 8 from J, leaving 22 bases between them. Here the CDR3 DNA reads TGTGCCAGCAGCGCAGGTCGGGCGCGGGGGCAGGATGAGCAGTTCTTC. Translating it yields CASSAGRARGQDEQFF.

The chain is built from TRBV5-4 and TRBJ1-2; TRBD1 matches 9 bases. The ends lost 0 bases at V and 3 bases at J; junction bases unmatched: 6. The CDR3 is made up of 16 amino acids. Germline V gene sequence: CDR1 SGHNT, CDR2 YYREEE (reference sequence). The CDR3 loop reads CASSLAGQGLYYGYTF. The CDR3 nucleotides are TGTGCCAGCAGCTTGGCGGGACAGGGTCTGTACTATGGCTACACCTTC.

CDR3 protein: CASSLKADRDYEQYF. CDR3 coding DNA: TGCGCCAGCAGCTTAAAGGCGGACAGGGACTACGAGCAGTACTTC. This chain connects TRBV5-1 to TRBJ2-7, with TRBD1 matching 8 bases. J gave up 3 bases and V 2 bases, and 7 bases lay outside the gene matches. Germline V gene data show CDR1 as SGHRS and CDR2 as YFSETQ. CDR3 size: 15 residues.

The chain combines TRBV7-3 with TRBJ2-3, with no clear D. CDR1 is SGHTA, CDR2 FQGTGA, per germline. With 4 bases removed from V and 3 bases from J, the gap between germline ends came to 8 bases. The CDR3 covers 13 residues. CDR3 DNA sequence: TGTGCCAGCAGCTCCCTTCTAACAGATACGCAGTATTTT. This encodes CASSSLLTDTQYF.

The V and J genes are TRBV9 and TRBJ1-6, with no clear D. The V gene's germline CDR1 is SGDLS and CDR2 YYNGEE. V lost 4 bases and J lost 8, with 10 bases in between. The CDR3 is 13 residues long. The CDR3 region is CASSITADSPLHF. In DNA form, the CDR3 reads TGTGCCAGCAGCATAACCGCCGATTCACCCCTCCACTTT.

The genes are TRBV12-3 or TRBV12-4 and TRBJ1-2; D unresolved. V was shortened by 7 bases and J by 2 bases, with 14 bases between the two germline ends. This CDR3 has 14 amino acids. The DNA for the CDR3 is TGTGCCAGCACCCCTAGGGAGGGAAACTATGGCTACACCTTC. Translated: CASTPREGNYGYTF.

The genes are TRBV6-2 or TRBV6-3 and TRBJ2-1; D tentatively fits TRBD1 or TRBD2 (5 bases each). The CDR3 totals 14 residues. Trimming shortened V by 6 bases and J by 8 bases, and 17 bases separated the two germline ends. Germline V gene lookup returns CDR1 MNHEY and CDR2 SVGEGT. The CDR3 nucleotides are TGTGCCAGCAGCTACGGGGCTAAGCAGGATGAGCAGTTCTTC. Its translation is CASSYGAKQDEQFF.

The rearrangement uses TRBV3-1 and TRBJ2-1; TRBD2 aligns across 9 bases. CDR1 and CDR2 (germline): LGHDT, YNNKEL (reference sequence). The CDR3 consists of 13 residues. With 4 bases clipped from V and 11 bases from J, the junction kept 6 bases outside the gene matches. The CDR3 sequence is CASSLQAGGKQFF. The CDR3 nucleotides are TGTGCCAGCAGCCTCCAAGCGGGGGGAAAGCAGTTCTTC.

This clonotype was observed once. J is TRBJ2-3 and V is TRBV24-1, with 7 bases identical to TRBD2. J gave up 2 bases and V 3 bases, and 13 bases lay outside the gene matches. This CDR3 is 18 amino acids long. CDR1 is KGHDR and CDR2 is SFDVKD in the germline V gene. For the CDR3, the DNA is TGTGCCACCAGTGATCCACGACCGAGGGAGGGGTCCACAGATACGCAGTATTTT. This gives the protein CATSDPRPREGSTDTQYF.

This clonotype was counted only a few times. The chain joins TRBV4-1 to TRBJ1-1; D uncertain. Germline values: CDR1 MGHRA, CDR2 YSYEKL. V lost 4 bases to trimming and J lost 0 bases, with 9 bases between them. The CDR3 is made up of 14 amino acids. This CDR3 is CASSPAGMNTEAFF. DNA of the CDR3: TGCGCCAGCAGCCCCGCCGGTATGAACACTGAAGCTTTCTTT.

The chain has TRBV19 and TRBJ1-5, with 7 bases lining up with TRBD1. This CDR3 is built from 15 residues. Germline V gene lookup returns CDR1 LNHDA and CDR2 SQIVND (reference sequence). V shed 9 bases and J 0 bases; nucleotides not matched to a gene: 8. CDR3 sequence (DNA): TGTGCCAGCCTGACAGGGAGCTATAGCAATCAGCCCCAGCATTTT. Protein sequence: CASLTGSYSNQPQHF.

The chain recombines TRBV7-2 with TRBJ2-5; D possibly corresponds to TRBD2 (5 bases). V was clipped by 0 bases and J by 2 bases, with 10 bases between them. In germline, CDR1 is SGHTA, CDR2 FQGNSA. This CDR3 is built from 15 residues. The CDR3 loop reads CASSLAVRAQETQYF. As DNA, the CDR3 is TGTGCCAGCAGCTTAGCGGTGCGGGCTCAAGAGACCCAGTACTTC.

The chain uses TRBV7-2 and TRBJ2-3; a weak D match, TRBD2 (7 bases). The V gene's germline CDR1 is SGHTA and CDR2 FQGNSA. This CDR3 is built from 14 residues. Trimming removed 8 bases from V and 7 bases from J, with 19 bases in between. The CDR3 region is CASGGGRTYNTQYF. DNA for the CDR3: TGTGCCAGCGGGGGGGGCCGAACCTACAATACGCAGTATTTT.

The chain employs TRBV20-1 and TRBJ1-1, with TRBD1 matching 8 bases. V shed 2 bases, J shed 5 bases, and the junction held 7 bases outside the gene matches. This CDR3 region has 14 residues. Germline-derived CDR1 and CDR2 are DFQATT and SNEGSKA (reference sequence). The CDR3 is CSARKTGQGTEAFF. The CDR3 bases are TGCAGTGCTAGAAAAACCGGACAGGGAACTGAAGCTTTCTTT.

The V gene is TRBV19, the J gene TRBJ2-7; 7 nucleotides agree with TRBD1. CDR3 length: 13 amino acids. V shed 6 bases, J shed 4 bases, and the junction held 6 bases outside the gene matches. Per the germline V gene, CDR1 is LNHDA and CDR2 is SQIVND (reference sequence). Written as DNA, the CDR3 is TGTGCCAGTAGACGACAGGGTGGTTACGAGCAGTACTTC. Its translation is CASRRQGGYEQYF. The entire variable domain, with the rest obtained from reference TRBV19 and TRBJ2-7, is as follows: DGGITQSPKYLFRKEGQNVTLSCEQNLNHDAMYWYRQDPGQGLRLIYYSQIVNDFQKGDIAEGYSVSREKKESFPLTVTSAQKNPTAFYLCASRRQGGYEQYFGPGTRLTVT.

This clonotype was recorded a few times. This chain links TRBV9 with TRBJ2-7, with no clear D. V gave up 2 bases and J gave up 1 base, with 10 bases separating them. This CDR3 region has 14 residues. Germline V CDR1 and CDR2: SGDLS, YYNGEE. The CDR3 spells CASSVATDSYEQYF. CDR3 in DNA: TGTGCCAGCAGCGTTGCCACTGATTCCTACGAGCAGTACTTC.